A selection of T cell receptor beta chains follows, all from one sample in a study of CD8 T cells in ankylosing spondylitis. TCRdb re-derived calls from the 5' RACE reads in MiXCR, one entry per CDR3 protein. The sample has approximately 210,000 distinct CDR3 sequences; 9.5% to 15% are singletons. The sample comprised blood, either unsorted or a sorted T cell fraction (not recorded which). These receptors were obtained from a male donor with ankylosing spondylitis or in good health (not recorded which). Each CDR3 is given with its conserved first and last residue. D genes are given only for firm matches. The size entry is marked missing in some rows and otherwise reads once, few, many or a size class.

j_call	clone_size	v_call	d_call	cdr3_nt	cdr3_aa
TRBJ1-2	NA	TRBV30	NA	TGTGCCCTGAGGGAGGACTATGGCTACACCTTC	CALREDYGYTF
TRBJ2-2	few	TRBV3-1	NA	TGTGCCAGCAGCCCACTCACTTCCCGAGAGGGGACCGGGGAGCTGTTTTTT	CASSPLTSREGTGELFF
TRBJ2-7	few	TRBV10-2	TRBD1	TGCGCCAGCAGTGAGTCGGGACAGGGGGCCGTCTACGAGCAGTACTTC	CASSESGQGAVYEQYF
TRBJ2-7	NA	TRBV27	NA	TGTGCCAGCAGTAAAGGGACAACGTTCTACGAGCAGTACTTC	CASSKGTTFYEQYF
TRBJ2-3	NA	TRBV12-3/TRBV12-4	NA	TGTGCCAGCAGCTGGGCAGGGGGGACAGATACGCAGTATTTT	CASSWAGGTDTQYF
TRBJ2-3	NA	TRBV14	TRBD2	TGTGCCAGCAGCCCGAACCTCGGGCGGGAGTCGACAGATACGCAGTATTTT	CASSPNLGRESTDTQYF
TRBJ2-5	NA	TRBV9	NA	TGTGCCAGCAGCGTACTTCATGACGGTCAAGAGACCCAGTACTTC	CASSVLHDGQETQYF
TRBJ1-1	NA	TRBV3-1	NA	TGTGCCAGCAGCCAAGCTCCAGGGTTGATGAACACTGAAGCTTTCTTT	CASSQAPGLMNTEAFF
TRBJ2-7	few	TRBV12-3/TRBV12-4	NA	TGTGCCAGCAGTTTCAGTTCCCGTGACAGTAAAAACTACGAGCAGTACTTC	CASSFSSRDSKNYEQYF
TRBJ2-2	NA	TRBV3-1	NA	TGTGCCAGCAGCCAAGATCGAGGGAGCACCGGGGAGCTGTTTTTT	CASSQDRGSTGELFF
TRBJ2-2	few	TRBV6-6	NA	TGTGCCAGCAGTTACGGGGACGGGGAGCTGTTTTTT	CASSYGDGELFF
TRBJ1-2	NA	TRBV7-2	NA	TGTGCCAGCAGCTTAGTTGAGGCCGGGAACTATGGCTACACCTTC	CASSLVEAGNYGYTF
TRBJ2-7	few	TRBV7-9	NA	TGTGCCAGCAGCCCTCGGGACGGAAGCTCCTACGAGCAGTACTTC	CASSPRDGSSYEQYF
TRBJ1-2	many	TRBV29-1	NA	TGCAGCGTTGAAGGCGGAATTGGCTATGGCTACACCTTC	CSVEGGIGYGYTF
TRBJ2-1	many	TRBV11-3	NA	TGTGCCAGCAGCGGACTGGGCGCTGAGCAGTTCTTC	CASSGLGAEQFF
TRBJ1-5	many	TRBV7-9	NA	TGTGCCAGCAGCATGGGGAATCAGCCCCAGCATTTT	CASSMGNQPQHF
TRBJ2-2	many	TRBV4-1	NA	TGCGCCAGCAGCCAGGACGCGACAGACTCTAACACCGGGGAGCTGTTTTTT	CASSQDATDSNTGELFF
TRBJ2-5	few	TRBV20-1	TRBD2	TGCAGTGCTAGACTTTTAGCGGGAGGGGGGGAGACCCAGTACTTC	CSARLLAGGGETQYF
TRBJ2-2	few	TRBV5-1	NA	TGCGCCAGCAGCTGGGAAGGGGTTGACTACACCGGGGAGCTGTTTTTT	CASSWEGVDYTGELFF
TRBJ2-5	NA	TRBV3-1	NA	TGTGCCAGCAGCCAACAGCTTAGTGGGGTGGGAACCCAGTACTTC	CASSQQLSGVGTQYF
TRBJ2-3	few	TRBV2	TRBD2	TGTGCCAGCACCTTACTAGCGGGGGGAACAGATACGCAGTATTTT	CASTLLAGGTDTQYF
TRBJ1-1	few	TRBV6-1	NA	TGTGCCAGCAGTGCATCCCCGGGACGCCATACGAGGACTGAAGCTTTCTTT	CASSASPGRHTRTEAFF
TRBJ2-1	NA	TRBV29-1	NA	TGCAGCGTTGAAGGGGGACCTAGCTCCTACAATGAGCAGTTCTTC	CSVEGGPSSYNEQFF
TRBJ1-1	few	TRBV7-6	TRBD1	TGTGCCAGCGCCCAGCGGACAGGGGCAACTGAAGCTTTCTTT	CASAQRTGATEAFF
TRBJ2-3	NA	TRBV5-1	TRBD2	TGCGCCAGCAGCTTCGGGACTAGCGGGAGGGCCCCCTCTAGCACAGATACGCAGTATTTT	CASSFGTSGRAPSSTDTQYF
TRBJ2-2	few	TRBV12-3/TRBV12-4	NA	TGTGCCAGCGGGGGTGGAAAAGAGGGTTCTTACACCGGGGAGCTGTTTTTT	CASGGGKEGSYTGELFF
TRBJ2-5	NA	TRBV10-3	TRBD1	TGTGCCATCAGTGCCGGGACAGAAGAGACCCAGTACTTC	CAISAGTEETQYF
TRBJ2-2	NA	TRBV6-1	TRBD1	TGTGCCAGCAGTCCCTCCGGCGGGACAGGGGGCGAAGCCGGGGAGCTGTTTTTT	CASSPSGGTGGEAGELFF
TRBJ2-7	many	TRBV5-1	TRBD2	TGTGCCAGCTCACCAGGGACTAGCGGGGGCTACGAGCAGTACTTC	CASSPGTSGGYEQYF
TRBJ2-2	few	TRBV12-3/TRBV12-4	NA	TGTGCCAGCAGTTTCGTGTTAGTCGGGGAGCTGTTTTTT	CASSFVLVGELFF
TRBJ2-7	NA	TRBV20-1	NA	TGCAGTGCTAGAGATTTCGAGGACAGCTCCTACGAGCAGTACTTC	CSARDFEDSSYEQYF
TRBJ2-1	NA	TRBV4-1	NA	TGCGCCAGCAGCCAAGTACCGGGAGCCGAGGTTGAGCAGTTCTTC	CASSQVPGAEVEQFF
TRBJ2-6	NA	TRBV7-2	NA	TGTGCCAGCATCCGCTACTCTGGGGCCAACGTCCTGACTTTC	CASIRYSGANVLTF
TRBJ1-2	many	TRBV27	NA	TGTGCCAGCAGGGCAGGGGTCGGGAACTATGGCTACACCTTC	CASRAGVGNYGYTF
TRBJ2-5	NA	TRBV7-9	NA	TGTGCCAGCAGCTTAGGCGGGATCCAAGAGACCCAGTACTTC	CASSLGGIQETQYF
TRBJ2-1	NA	TRBV29-1	TRBD1	TGCAGCGTGGCAGGACAGGGGGGTCGTGAGCAGTTCTTC	CSVAGQGGREQFF
TRBJ2-3	few	TRBV11-2	TRBD2	TGTGCCAGCAGCTTACGGCTAGCGGGAGTGATGCAGTATTTT	CASSLRLAGVMQYF
TRBJ1-1	NA	TRBV15	NA	TGTGCCACCAGCAGAGGGACTGAAGCTTTCTTT	CATSRGTEAFF
TRBJ1-1	NA	TRBV12-3/TRBV12-4	NA	TGTGCCAGCAGTCCGACAGGTGGCTTTAACACTGAAGCTTTCTTT	CASSPTGGFNTEAFF
TRBJ2-2	few	TRBV10-1	NA	TGCGCCAGCAGTGATGGCAGACGGGACACCGGGGAGCTGTTTTTT	CASSDGRRDTGELFF
TRBJ2-5	NA	TRBV18	NA	TGTGCCAGCTCACCACCGGTAGGGAGAAAGACCCAGTACTTC	CASSPPVGRKTQYF
TRBJ2-3	many	TRBV14	NA	TGTGCCAGCAGCCAAGTGGGGGGCACAGATACGCAGTATTTT	CASSQVGGTDTQYF
TRBJ2-7	NA	TRBV5-1	NA	TGCGCCAGCAGGGCCGGGGCCTACGAGCAGTACTTC	CASRAGAYEQYF
TRBJ2-2	NA	TRBV3-1	NA	TGTGCCAGCAGCCAAGATAGGGCAGGGCAGGGCACCGGGGAGCTGTTTTTT	CASSQDRAGQGTGELFF
TRBJ2-1	NA	TRBV29-1	NA	TGCAGCGCCGAAGACTCCCGAGATCAGAGGGATGAGCAGTTCTTC	CSAEDSRDQRDEQFF
TRBJ2-3	NA	TRBV20-1	NA	TGCAGTGCAGGAGACAGTCTTCGCACAGATACGCAGTATTTT	CSAGDSLRTDTQYF